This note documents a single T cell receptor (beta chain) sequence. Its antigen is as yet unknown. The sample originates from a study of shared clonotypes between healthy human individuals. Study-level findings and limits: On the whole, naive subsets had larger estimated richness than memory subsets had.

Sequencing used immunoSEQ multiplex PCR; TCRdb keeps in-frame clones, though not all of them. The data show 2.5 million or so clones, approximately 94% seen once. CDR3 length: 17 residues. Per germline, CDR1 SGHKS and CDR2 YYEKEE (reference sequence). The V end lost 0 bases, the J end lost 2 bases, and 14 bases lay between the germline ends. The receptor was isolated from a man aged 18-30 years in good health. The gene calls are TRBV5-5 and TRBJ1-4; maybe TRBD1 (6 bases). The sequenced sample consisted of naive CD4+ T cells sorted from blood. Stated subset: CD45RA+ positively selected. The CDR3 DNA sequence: TGTGCCAGCAGCTTGGGGCCCACAGGGATCACTAATGAAAAACTGTTTTTT. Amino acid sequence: CASSLGPTGITNEKLFF.